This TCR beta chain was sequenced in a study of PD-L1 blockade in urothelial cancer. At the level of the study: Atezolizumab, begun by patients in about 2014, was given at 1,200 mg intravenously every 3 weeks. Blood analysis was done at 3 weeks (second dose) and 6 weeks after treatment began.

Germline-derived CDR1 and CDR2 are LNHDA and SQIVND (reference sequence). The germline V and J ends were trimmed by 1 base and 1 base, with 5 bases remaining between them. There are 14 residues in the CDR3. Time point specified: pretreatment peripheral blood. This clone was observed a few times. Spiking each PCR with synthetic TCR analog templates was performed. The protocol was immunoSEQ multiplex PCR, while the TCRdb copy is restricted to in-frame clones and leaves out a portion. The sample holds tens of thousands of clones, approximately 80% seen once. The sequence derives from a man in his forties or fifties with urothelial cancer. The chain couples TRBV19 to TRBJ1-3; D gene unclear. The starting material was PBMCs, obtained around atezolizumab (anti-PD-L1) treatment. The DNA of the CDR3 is TGTGCCAGTAGTATAGTAACTTCTGGAAACACCATATATTTT. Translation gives CASSIVTSGNTIYF.